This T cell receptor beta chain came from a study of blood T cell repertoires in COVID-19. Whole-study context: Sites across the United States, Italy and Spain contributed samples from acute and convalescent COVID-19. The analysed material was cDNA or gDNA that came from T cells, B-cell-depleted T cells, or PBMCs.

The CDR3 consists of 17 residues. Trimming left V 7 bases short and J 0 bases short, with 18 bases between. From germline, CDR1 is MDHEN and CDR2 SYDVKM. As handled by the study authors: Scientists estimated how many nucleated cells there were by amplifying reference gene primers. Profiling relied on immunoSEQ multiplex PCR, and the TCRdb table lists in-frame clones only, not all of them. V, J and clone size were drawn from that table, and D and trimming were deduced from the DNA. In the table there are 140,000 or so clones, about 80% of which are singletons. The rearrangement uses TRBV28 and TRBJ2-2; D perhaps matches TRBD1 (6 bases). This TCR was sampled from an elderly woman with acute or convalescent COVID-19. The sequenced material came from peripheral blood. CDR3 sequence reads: CASTFSLGATNTGELFF. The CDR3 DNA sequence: TGTGCCAGCACCTTCTCGTTGGGGGCTACGAACACCGGGGAGCTGTTTTTT.